The sample holds a few counts of the clone carrying this T cell receptor beta chain. Antigen specificity is unknown. In germline, CDR1 is SGHTA, CDR2 FQGTGA. V shed 4 bases, J shed 6 bases, and the junction held 10 bases outside the gene matches. CDR3 size: 17 residues. TCRdb passed the reads through MiXCR, listing each CDR3 protein once. The sample carries around 200,000 distinct CDR3 sequences, less than 50% recorded once. This entry comes from a study of T cell repertoires in cytomegalovirus infection. The receptor was derived from a human donor in good health (CMV status not recorded). Some clones in this sample may be carry-over from other donors' samples. This chain joins TRBV7-3 and TRBJ2-2; 11 positions match TRBD2. The sequencing here drew on CD8+ T cells from cultured PBMCs, taken from culture after CMV antigen stimulation. Here the CDR3 reads CASSSSTSGSFAGELFF. CDR3 DNA: TGTGCCAGCAGCTCCTCTACTAGCGGGAGTTTCGCCGGGGAGCTGTTTTTT.